This T cell receptor beta chain comes out of a study of control samples from healthy donors and cancer patients. Produced via immunoSEQ multiplex PCR; TCRdb's table is partial and in-frame only. The sample has 70,000 to 80,000 clones, roughly 87% seen once. CDR3 length: 15 amino acids. J was trimmed by 0 bases and V by 4 bases; bases with no gene match: 3. CDR1 MRHNA and CDR2 SNTAGT come from the germline V gene. The V and J genes are TRBV6-4 and TRBJ2-3; 8 positions match TRBD2. This sequence was found in a woman aged 45-60 years in good health. The sample was blood. DNA for the CDR3: TGTGCCAGCAGTGCTTCTAGCGGGAGCACAGATACGCAGTATTTT. Protein: CASSASSGSTDTQYF.